What follows is one T cell receptor beta chain and its context. What it binds is unknown. Trimming took 4 bases from V and 5 from J; bases not matched to a gene: 6. CDR3 size: 16 residues. Germline CDR1 LGHNA, CDR2 YNFKEQ. This sample is part of a study of cytomegalovirus exposure and HLA in healthy donors. Study-level findings and limits: A few CMV-associated chains were confirmed in vitro to be specific for CMV antigens. Immune exposure was documented only through CMV serostatus.

Vbeta (60) and Jbeta (13) primers were used in the PCR. Clones were read by immunoSEQ multiplex PCR, and TCRdb kept only the in-frame ones, dropping some. The sample has roughly 150,000 clones; approximately 80% are singletons. This TCR came from a male donor in good health and CMV-seronegative. The chain combines TRBV4-2 with TRBJ2-3; 13 nucleotides agree with TRBD2. Source material: PBMCs. This chain's CDR3 is CASSRRLAGGVDTQYF. In nucleotides, the CDR3 is TGTGCCAGCAGCCGCCGACTAGCGGGAGGTGTAGATACGCAGTATTTT.